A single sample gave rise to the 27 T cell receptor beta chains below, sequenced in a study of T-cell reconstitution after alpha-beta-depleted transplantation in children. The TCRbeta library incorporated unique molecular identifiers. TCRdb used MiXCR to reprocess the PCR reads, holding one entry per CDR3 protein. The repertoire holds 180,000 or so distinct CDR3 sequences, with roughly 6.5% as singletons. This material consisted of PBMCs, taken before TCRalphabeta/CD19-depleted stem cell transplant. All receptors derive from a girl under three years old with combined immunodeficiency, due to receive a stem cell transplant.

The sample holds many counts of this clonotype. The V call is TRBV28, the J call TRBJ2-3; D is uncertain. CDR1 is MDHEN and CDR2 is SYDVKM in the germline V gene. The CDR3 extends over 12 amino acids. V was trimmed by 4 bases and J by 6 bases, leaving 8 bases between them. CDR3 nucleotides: TGTGCCAGCAGTTCCAGGACGGATACGCAGTATTTT. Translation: CASSSRTDTQYF. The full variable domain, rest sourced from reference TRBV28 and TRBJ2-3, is DVKVTQSSRYLVKRTGEKVFLECVQDMDHENMFWYRQDPGLGLRLIYFSYDVKMKEKGDIPEGYSVSREKKERFSLILESASTNQTSMYLCASSSRTDTQYFGPGTRLTVL.

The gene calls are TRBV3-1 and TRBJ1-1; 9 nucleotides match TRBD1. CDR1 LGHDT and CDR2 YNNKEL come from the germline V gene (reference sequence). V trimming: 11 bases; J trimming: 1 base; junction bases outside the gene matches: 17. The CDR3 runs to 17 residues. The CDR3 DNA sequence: TGTGCCTCCTGCCAAGATGGGCCGGGACAGGGGAACACTGAAGCTTTCTTT. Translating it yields CASCQDGPGQGNTEAFF.

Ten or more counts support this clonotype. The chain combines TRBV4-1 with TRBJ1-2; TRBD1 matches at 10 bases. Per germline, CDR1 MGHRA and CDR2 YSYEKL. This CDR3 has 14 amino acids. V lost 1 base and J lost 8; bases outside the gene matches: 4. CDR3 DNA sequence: TGCGCCAGCAGCCAAGGACAGGGGGCGAGGGGCTACACCTTC. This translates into CASSQGQGARGYTF.

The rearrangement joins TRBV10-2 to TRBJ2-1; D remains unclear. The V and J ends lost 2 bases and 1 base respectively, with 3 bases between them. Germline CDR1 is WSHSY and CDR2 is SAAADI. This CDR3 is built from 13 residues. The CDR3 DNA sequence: TGCGCCAGCAGTGAGAATTCCTACAATGAGCAGTTCTTC. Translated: CASSENSYNEQFF.

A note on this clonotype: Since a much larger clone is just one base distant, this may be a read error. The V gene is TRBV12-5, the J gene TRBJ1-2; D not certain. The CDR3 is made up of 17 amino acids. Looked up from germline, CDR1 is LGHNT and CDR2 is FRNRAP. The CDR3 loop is CASGPPMAPVGNYSYTF. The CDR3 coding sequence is TGTGCTAGTGGTCCACCAATGGCCCCCGTGGGCAACTATAGCTACACCTTC.

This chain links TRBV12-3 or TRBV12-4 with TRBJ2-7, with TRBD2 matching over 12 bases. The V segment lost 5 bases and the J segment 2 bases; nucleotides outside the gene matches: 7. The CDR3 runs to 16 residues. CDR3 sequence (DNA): TGTGCCAGCAGTCTACCTTCTAGCGGGAGGGCCTACGAGCAGTACTTC. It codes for CASSLPSSGRAYEQYF.

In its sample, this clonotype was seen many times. In nucleotides, the CDR3 is TGTGCCAGCAGCCGAGCCAGGGGTCAACAAGAGACCCAGTACTTC. This sequence encodes CASSRARGQQETQYF. This chain connects TRBV7-2 to TRBJ2-5; TRBD1 might be the D (6 bases). With 5 bases removed from V and 2 bases from J, the gap between germline ends came to 15 bases. The CDR3 totals 15 residues. Germline CDR1 SGHTA, CDR2 FQGNSA.

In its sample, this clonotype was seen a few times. In DNA, the CDR3 is TGCAGTGCCCCCGGACCGACAAACGCGGATACGCAGTATTTT. Translation: CSAPGPTNADTQYF. The chain joins TRBV20-1 to TRBJ2-3; D remains unclear. The CDR3 extends over 14 amino acids. V was trimmed by 6 bases and J by 6 bases, leaving 19 bases between them. Germline V gene data show CDR1 as DFQATT and CDR2 as SNEGSKA (reference sequence).

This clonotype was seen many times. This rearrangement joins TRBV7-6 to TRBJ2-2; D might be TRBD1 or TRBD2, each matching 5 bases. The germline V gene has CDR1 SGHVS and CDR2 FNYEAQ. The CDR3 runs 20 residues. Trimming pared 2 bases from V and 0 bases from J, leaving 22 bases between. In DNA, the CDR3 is TGTGCCAGCAGCTTACATACCGGGACGGTACTATACTCGAACACCGGGGAGCTGTTTTTT. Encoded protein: CASSLHTGTVLYSNTGELFF. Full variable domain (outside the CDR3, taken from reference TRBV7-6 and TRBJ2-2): GAGVSQSPRYKVTKRGQDVALRCDPISGHVSLYWYRQALGQGPEFLTYFNYEAQQDKSGLPNDRFSAERPEGSISTLTIQRTEQRDSAMYRCASSLHTGTVLYSNTGELFFGEGSRLTVL.

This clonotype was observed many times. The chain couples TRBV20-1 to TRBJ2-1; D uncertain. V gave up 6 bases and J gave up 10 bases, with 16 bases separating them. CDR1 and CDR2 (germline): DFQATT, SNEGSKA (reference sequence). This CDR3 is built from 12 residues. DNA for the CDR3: TGCAGTGCCAATGACTGGTCAAAGGAGCAGTTCTTC. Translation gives CSANDWSKEQFF.

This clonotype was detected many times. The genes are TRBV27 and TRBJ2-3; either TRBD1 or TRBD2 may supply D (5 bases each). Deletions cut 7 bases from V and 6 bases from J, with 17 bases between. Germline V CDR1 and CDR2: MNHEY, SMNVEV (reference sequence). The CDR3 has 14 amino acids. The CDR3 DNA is TGTGCCAGCACACCGGGACCGAGGGCGGATACGCAGTATTTT. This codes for CASTPGPRADTQYF.

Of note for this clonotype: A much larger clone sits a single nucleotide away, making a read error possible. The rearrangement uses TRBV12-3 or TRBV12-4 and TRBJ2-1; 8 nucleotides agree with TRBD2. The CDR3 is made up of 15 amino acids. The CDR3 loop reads CARSFPGGPENEQFF. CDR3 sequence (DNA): TGTGCCAGAAGTTTTCCGGGGGGGCCGGAGAATGAGCAGTTCTTC.

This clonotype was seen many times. DNA for the CDR3: TGTGCCAGCAGCGTTGGAGGAGATATCTACGAGCAGTACTTC. It yields the protein CASSVGGDIYEQYF. The chain employs TRBV9 and TRBJ2-7, with D possibly matching TRBD2 (5 bases). V shed 2 bases and J shed 3 bases, with 12 bases lying between them. The CDR3 sequence is 14 residues long. Per germline, CDR1 SGDLS and CDR2 YYNGEE.

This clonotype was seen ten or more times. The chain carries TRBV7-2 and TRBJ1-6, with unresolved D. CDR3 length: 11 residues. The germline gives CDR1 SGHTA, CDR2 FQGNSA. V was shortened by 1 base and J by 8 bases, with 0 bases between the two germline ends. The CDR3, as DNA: TGTGCCAGCAGCTTAGATTCACCCCTCCACTTT. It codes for CASSLDSPLHF. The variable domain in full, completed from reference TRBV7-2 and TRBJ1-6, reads GAGVSQSPSNKVTEKGKDVELRCDPISGHTALYWYRQSLGQGLEFLIYFQGNSAPDKSGLPSDRFSAERTGGSVSTLTIQRTQQEDSAVYLCASSLDSPLHFGNGTRLTVT.

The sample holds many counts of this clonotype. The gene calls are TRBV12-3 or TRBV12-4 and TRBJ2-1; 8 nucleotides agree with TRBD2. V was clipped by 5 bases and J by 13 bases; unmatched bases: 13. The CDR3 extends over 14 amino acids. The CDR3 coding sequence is TGTGCCAGCAGTCCCCCGGGGGTGGCGGGGGGACAGTTCTTC. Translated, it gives CASSPPGVAGGQFF.

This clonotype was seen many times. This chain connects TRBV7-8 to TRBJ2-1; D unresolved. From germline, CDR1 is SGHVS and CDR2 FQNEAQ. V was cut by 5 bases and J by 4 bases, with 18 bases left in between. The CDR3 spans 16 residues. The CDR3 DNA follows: TGTGCCAGCAGCCCAACCGGGTTCTACCCTTACAATGAGCAGTTCTTC. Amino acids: CASSPTGFYPYNEQFF.

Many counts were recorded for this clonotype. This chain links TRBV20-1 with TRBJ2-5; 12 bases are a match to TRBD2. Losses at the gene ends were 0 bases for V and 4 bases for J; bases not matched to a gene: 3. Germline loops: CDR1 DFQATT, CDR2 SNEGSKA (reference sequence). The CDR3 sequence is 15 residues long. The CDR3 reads CSARDRLAGAETQYF. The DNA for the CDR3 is TGCAGTGCTAGAGATCGACTAGCGGGGGCAGAGACCCAGTACTTC.

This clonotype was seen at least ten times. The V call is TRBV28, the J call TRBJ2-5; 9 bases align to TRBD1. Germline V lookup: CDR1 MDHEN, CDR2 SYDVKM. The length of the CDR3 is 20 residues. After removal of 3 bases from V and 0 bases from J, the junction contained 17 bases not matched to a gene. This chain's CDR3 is CASSFPTTGGEGGYQETQYF. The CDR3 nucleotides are TGTGCCAGCAGTTTCCCTACTACAGGGGGCGAAGGGGGGTACCAAGAGACCCAGTACTTC.

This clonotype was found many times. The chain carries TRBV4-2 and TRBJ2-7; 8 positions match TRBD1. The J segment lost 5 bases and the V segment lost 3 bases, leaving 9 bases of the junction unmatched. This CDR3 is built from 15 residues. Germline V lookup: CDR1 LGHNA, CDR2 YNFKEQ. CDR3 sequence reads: CASSHTGTGRDEQYF. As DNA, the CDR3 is TGTGCCAGCAGCCACACCGGGACAGGCCGTGACGAGCAGTACTTC.

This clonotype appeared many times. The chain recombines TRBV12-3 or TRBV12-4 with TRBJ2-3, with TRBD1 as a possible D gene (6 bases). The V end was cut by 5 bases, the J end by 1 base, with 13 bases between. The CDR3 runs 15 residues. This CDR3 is CASSPGTPRTDTQYF. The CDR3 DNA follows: TGTGCCAGCAGTCCGGGGACACCCCGCACAGATACGCAGTATTTT.

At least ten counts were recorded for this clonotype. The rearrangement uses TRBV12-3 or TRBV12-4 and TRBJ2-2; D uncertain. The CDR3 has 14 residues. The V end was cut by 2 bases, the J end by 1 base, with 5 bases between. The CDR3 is CASSLPGNTGELFF. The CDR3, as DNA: TGTGCCAGCAGTTTACCGGGGAACACCGGGGAGCTGTTTTTT.

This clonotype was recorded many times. In DNA, the CDR3 is TGTGCCAGCAGCCCGGGACTAGCGGGGAACGAGCAGTACTTC. This codes for CASSPGLAGNEQYF. The gene calls are TRBV7-9 and TRBJ2-7; 13 bases align to TRBD2. After removal of 5 bases from V and 5 bases from J, the junction contained 3 bases not matched to a gene. CDR1 SEHNR and CDR2 FQNEAQ come from the germline V gene (reference sequence). This CDR3 has 14 amino acids.

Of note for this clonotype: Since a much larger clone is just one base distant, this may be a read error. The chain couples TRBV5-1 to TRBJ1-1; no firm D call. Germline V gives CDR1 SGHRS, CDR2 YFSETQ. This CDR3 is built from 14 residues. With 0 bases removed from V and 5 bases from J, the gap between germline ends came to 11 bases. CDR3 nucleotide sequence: TGCGCCAGCAGCTTGGATGGGATTCAGACTGAAGCTTTCTTT. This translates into CASSLDGIQTEAFF.

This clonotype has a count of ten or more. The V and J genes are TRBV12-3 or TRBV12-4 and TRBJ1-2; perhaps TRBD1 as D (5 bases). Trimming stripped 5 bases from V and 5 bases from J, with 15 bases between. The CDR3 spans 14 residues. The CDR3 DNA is TGTGCCAGCAGTCCAACCCCACAGGTTTATGGCTACACCTTC. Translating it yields CASSPTPQVYGYTF.

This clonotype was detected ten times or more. This CDR3 is CASSHAVSSYNEQFF. CDR3 nucleotide sequence: TGCGCCAGCAGCCATGCGGTGAGCTCCTACAATGAGCAGTTCTTC. The chain uses TRBV4-1 and TRBJ2-1; D not resolved. Trimming cost V 3 bases and J 0 bases, with 9 bases left between them. The CDR3 is 15 amino acids. Germline CDR1 MGHRA, CDR2 YSYEKL.

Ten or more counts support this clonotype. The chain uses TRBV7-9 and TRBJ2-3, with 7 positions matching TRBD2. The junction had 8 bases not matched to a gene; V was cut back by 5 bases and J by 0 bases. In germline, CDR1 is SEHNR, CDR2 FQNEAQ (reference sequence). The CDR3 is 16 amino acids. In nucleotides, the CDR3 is TGTGCCAGCAGCCCCTGGGACTACCCTAGCACAGATACGCAGTATTTT. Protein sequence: CASSPWDYPSTDTQYF. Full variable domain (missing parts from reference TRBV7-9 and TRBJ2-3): DTGVSQNPRHKITKRGQNVTFRCDPISEHNRLYWYRQTLGQGPEFLTYFQNEAQLEKSRLLSDRFSAERPKGSFSTLEIQRTEQGDSAMYLCASSPWDYPSTDTQYFGPGTRLTVL.

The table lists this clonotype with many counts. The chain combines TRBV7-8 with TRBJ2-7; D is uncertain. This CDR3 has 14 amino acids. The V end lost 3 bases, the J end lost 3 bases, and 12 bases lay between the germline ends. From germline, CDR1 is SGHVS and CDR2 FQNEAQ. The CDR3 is CASSFRGSSYEQYF. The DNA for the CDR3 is TGTGCCAGCAGCTTTAGAGGTTCTAGCTACGAGCAGTACTTC.